The 24 T cell receptor beta chains below were found in one sample sequenced in a study of shared clonotypes between healthy human individuals. CD45RO-negative, CCR7-selected cells formed the naive CD8 fraction, which excluded terminally differentiated effector memory CD45RA+ cells. Assay: immunoSEQ multiplex PCR; the TCRdb copy retains only in-frame clones and omits some. The data hold about 2.1 million clones, with about 94% observed a single time. The sequenced sample consisted of naive CD8+ T cells from PBMCs. The origin of the receptors is a man aged 18 to 35 in good health. Some clones in this sample may be carry-over from other donors' samples.

The CDR3 protein is CASSYTGQAAQPQHF. The DNA for the CDR3 is TGTGCCAGCAGCTATACGGGACAGGCCGCTCAGCCCCAGCATTTT. This chain connects TRBV28 to TRBJ1-5; 8 bases are a match to TRBD1. Germline V gives CDR1 MDHEN, CDR2 SYDVKM. This CDR3 has 15 amino acids. V was pared by 6 bases and J by 6 bases, with 10 bases of the junction left unmatched.

The rearrangement uses TRBV6-9 and TRBJ2-2; D not resolved. The V gene lost 0 bases and the J gene lost 1 base, with 3 bases spanning the gap. Germline CDR1 and CDR2: MNHGY and SVAAGI. This CDR3 contains 14 residues. The CDR3 loop reads CASSYSRNTGELFF. DNA for the CDR3: TGTGCCAGCAGTTATTCACGGAACACCGGGGAGCTGTTTTTT.

J is TRBJ2-7 and V is TRBV19, with D tentatively TRBD1 (6 bases). This CDR3 region has 13 residues. V was clipped by 4 bases and J by 4 bases, with 11 bases between them. Looked up from germline, CDR1 is LNHDA and CDR2 is SQIVND (reference sequence). Here the CDR3 reads CASSKAGAYEQYF. The CDR3 region has the DNA TGTGCCAGTAGTAAGGCAGGGGCTTACGAGCAGTACTTC.

The gene calls are TRBV9 and TRBJ1-4; perhaps TRBD1 as D (5 bases). CDR3 length: 15 residues. The V and J ends lost 2 bases and 7 bases respectively, with 15 bases between them. The germline CDR1 and CDR2 sequences are SGDLS and YYNGEE. CDR3 residues: CASSVQGGLGEKLFF. The CDR3 coding sequence is TGTGCCAGCAGCGTCCAGGGAGGACTCGGTGAAAAACTGTTTTTT.

The V gene is TRBV2, the J gene TRBJ2-3; 8 bases agree with TRBD2. V lost 7 bases, J lost 2 bases, and 8 bases stayed unmatched. The CDR3 extends over 15 amino acids. Germline CDR1 SNHLY, CDR2 FYNNEI. CDR3 DNA: TGTGCCAGCACCGAGGGAGCGGGGGCCACAGATACGCAGTATTTT. Translation: CASTEGAGATDTQYF. The full variable domain, rest sourced from reference TRBV2 and TRBJ2-3, is EPEVTQTPSHQVTQMGQEVILRCVPISNHLYFYWYRQILGQKVEFLVSFYNNEISEKSEIFDDQFSVERPDGSNFTLKIRSTKLEDSAMYFCASTEGAGATDTQYFGPGTRLTVL.

This clone has only one observation. V gene TRBV5-4 combines with J gene TRBJ1-1, with 10 positions matching TRBD1. Germline CDR1 and CDR2: SGHNT and YYREEE (reference sequence). The CDR3 has 16 amino acids. The V gene end was trimmed by 4 bases and the J gene end by 1 base; junction bases not matched to a gene: 7. The CDR3 protein is CASSGARTGGNTEAFF. CDR3 DNA: TGTGCCAGCAGCGGGGCCCGGACAGGGGGGAACACTGAAGCTTTCTTT. Full variable domain (missing parts from reference TRBV5-4 and TRBJ1-1): ETGVTQSPTHLIKTRGQQVTLRCSSQSGHNTVSWYQQALGQGPQFIFQYYREEENGRGNFPPRFSGLQFPNYSSELNVNALELDDSALYLCASSGARTGGNTEAFFGQGTRLTVV.

This chain links TRBV19 with TRBJ1-1, with 7 bases lining up with TRBD1. With 6 bases clipped from V and 0 bases from J, the junction kept 10 bases outside the gene matches. This CDR3 spans 16 amino acids. CDR1 and CDR2 from the germline V gene are LNHDA and SQIVND (reference sequence). The CDR3 bases are TGTGCCAGTAGCTTTTCCGGGACAGCCATGAACACTGAAGCTTTCTTT. Translating gives CASSFSGTAMNTEAFF.

J is TRBJ2-7 and V is TRBV9; tentative D call: TRBD1 (6 bases). CDR1 SGDLS and CDR2 YYNGEE come from the germline V gene. Trimming removed 1 base from V and 6 bases from J, with 14 bases in between. The CDR3 has 14 residues. CDR3 sequence (DNA): TGTGCCAGCAGCGTAAATCCAGGGGAAATCGAGCAGTACTTC. Protein: CASSVNPGEIEQYF.

This chain links TRBV27 with TRBJ1-4; D perhaps matches TRBD1 (5 bases). Germline loops: CDR1 MNHEY, CDR2 SMNVEV (reference sequence). The CDR3 length is 12 residues. The V end lost 6 bases, the J end lost 4 bases, and 6 bases lay between the germline ends. In DNA, the CDR3 is TGTGCCAGCAGGGGACTTAATGAAAAACTGTTTTTT. Translating gives CASRGLNEKLFF.

The chain couples TRBV30 to TRBJ2-1; the match to TRBD1 covers 11 bases. The V segment lost 2 bases and the J segment 8 bases; nucleotides outside the gene matches: 8. The CDR3 runs 15 residues. Looked up from germline, CDR1 is GTSNPN and CDR2 is SVGIG (reference sequence). The DNA for the CDR3 is TGTGCCTGGAGTTGGGATGGGACAGGGGGTGATGAGCAGTTCTTC. Its protein is CAWSWDGTGGDEQFF. Based on the CDR3 plus reference TRBV30 and TRBJ2-1, the full variable domain is SQTIHQWPATLVQPVGSPLSLECTVEGTSNPNLYWYRQAAGRGLQLLFYSVGIGQISSEVPQNLSASRPQDRQFILSSKKLLLSDSGFYLCAWSWDGTGGDEQFFGPGTRLTVL.

J is TRBJ2-7 and V is TRBV4-3, with D tentatively TRBD1 (6 bases). Germline CDR1 LGHNA, CDR2 YSLEER. There are 17 residues in the CDR3. V gave up 3 bases and J gave up 2 bases, with 20 bases separating them. In DNA, the CDR3 is TGCGCCAGCAGCCAGAACCCGGTAGGACAGATTGCCTACGAGCAGTACTTC. It codes for CASSQNPVGQIAYEQYF.

This chain joins TRBV28 and TRBJ1-1; TRBD1 matches at 10 bases. V shed 9 bases and J 3 bases; nucleotides not matched to a gene: 4. The CDR3 extends over 13 amino acids. Germline loops: CDR1 MDHEN, CDR2 SYDVKM. The chain's CDR3 is CASADRGHTEAFF. CDR3 DNA sequence: TGTGCCAGTGCAGACAGGGGGCACACTGAAGCTTTCTTT.

The rearrangement uses TRBV29-1 and TRBJ2-3; a weak D match, TRBD1 (5 bases). The CDR3 has 11 amino acids. CDR1 and CDR2 (germline): SQVTM, ANQGSEA. V lost 7 bases to trimming and J lost 0 bases, with 5 bases between them. CDR3 residues: CSGGSTDTQYF. Here the CDR3 DNA reads TGCAGCGGGGGCAGCACAGATACGCAGTATTTT.

V is TRBV5-5 and J is TRBJ2-4; D is ambiguous. Germline CDR1 SGHKS, CDR2 YYEKEE (reference sequence). The length of the CDR3 is 16 residues. Between the trimmed V and J ends, which lost 1 base and 0 bases, there was a span of 11 bases. For the CDR3, the DNA is TGTGCCAGCAGCTTGTTTCGCCCTCTAGCCAAAAACATTCAGTACTTC. Protein sequence: CASSLFRPLAKNIQYF. The full variable domain, completed using reference TRBV5-5 and TRBJ2-4, is DAGVTQSPTHLIKTRGQQVTLRCSPISGHKSVSWYQQVLGQGPQFIFQYYEKEERGRGNFPDRFSARQFPNYSSELNVNALLLGDSALYLCASSLFRPLAKNIQYFGAGTRLSVL.

Turning to this clone: Other DNA sequences in the same sample also yield this CDR3. This chain connects TRBV30 to TRBJ1-1; tentatively, D is TRBD1 (5 bases). V was pared by 2 bases and J by 4 bases, with 8 bases between. This CDR3 has 12 residues. Looked up from germline, CDR1 is GTSNPN and CDR2 is SVGIG (reference sequence). In DNA form, the CDR3 reads TGTGCCTGGAGTTTGGGGGGCACTGAAGCTTTCTTT. Protein product: CAWSLGGTEAFF.

The CDR3, as DNA: TGTGCCAGCAGTTTATGGGGGGGCCAGCAGTACTTC. Amino acids: CASSLWGGQQYF. This sequence joins TRBV28 and TRBJ2-7; D may correspond to TRBD1 or TRBD2 (6 bases each). This CDR3 region has 12 residues. In germline, CDR1 is MDHEN, CDR2 SYDVKM. Between the trimmed V and J ends, which lost 0 bases and 8 bases, there was a span of 8 bases.

The chain carries TRBV5-6 and TRBJ2-7, with D possibly being TRBD2 (6 bases). This CDR3 has 14 amino acids. Trimming cost V 4 bases and J 6 bases, with 17 bases left between them. Germline V gene data show CDR1 as SGHDT and CDR2 as YYEEEE. The CDR3 sequence is CASSRGREMGEQYF. CDR3 coding DNA: TGTGCCAGCAGCCGGGGACGGGAGATGGGCGAGCAGTACTTC.

This chain uses TRBV9 with TRBJ2-3, with 10 bases matching TRBD2. Looked up from germline, CDR1 is SGDLS and CDR2 is YYNGEE. After removal of 2 bases from V and 6 bases from J, the junction contained 6 bases not matched to a gene. The CDR3 runs to 15 residues. The CDR3 sequence is CASSVPASGSDTQYF. The CDR3 DNA follows: TGTGCCAGCAGCGTTCCCGCTAGCGGGAGTGATACGCAGTATTTT.

CDR3 amino acids: CASSALGQDSNQPQHF. CDR3 bases: TGTGCCAGCAGTGCCTTGGGACAGGACAGCAATCAGCCCCAGCATTTT. The J gene is TRBJ1-5, the V gene TRBV28; 8 bases align to TRBD1. Germline CDR1 is MDHEN and CDR2 is SYDVKM. The CDR3 loop spans 16 amino acids. V shed 5 bases, J shed 1 base, and the junction held 7 bases outside the gene matches.

This chain links TRBV6-1 with TRBJ2-1, with TRBD2 matching 7 bases. The length of the CDR3 is 15 residues. V was clipped by 11 bases and J by 7 bases; unmatched bases: 17. CDR1 and CDR2 from the germline V gene are MNHNS and SASEGT. The CDR3 DNA is TGTGCCGGCTCAGCGGCGGGAGAAGTGAAGAATGAGCAGTTCTTC. Its protein is CAGSAAGEVKNEQFF.

This sequence joins TRBV27 and TRBJ2-1, with D possibly matching TRBD1 (6 bases). V was clipped by 7 bases and J by 2 bases, with 18 bases between them. Germline loops: CDR1 MNHEY, CDR2 SMNVEV (reference sequence). CDR3 length: 16 residues. CDR3 protein: CASTVAGAGTYNEQFF. The CDR3, as DNA: TGTGCCAGCACAGTCGCAGGGGCTGGCACCTACAATGAGCAGTTCTTC.

This chain links TRBV28 with TRBJ2-1; 15 nucleotides align to TRBD2. V gave up 8 bases and J gave up 4 bases; unmatched junction bases: 0. Germline-derived CDR1 and CDR2 are MDHEN and SYDVKM. This CDR3 has 14 residues. CDR3 region: CASGLAGGYNEQFF. Here the CDR3 DNA reads TGTGCCAGCGGACTAGCGGGAGGGTACAATGAGCAGTTCTTC.

This chain connects TRBV7-9 to TRBJ2-7, with TRBD2 identical over 13 bases. The germline V gene has CDR1 SEHNR and CDR2 FQNEAQ (reference sequence). The CDR3 runs to 17 residues. V shed 5 bases and J 2 bases; nucleotides not matched to a gene: 9. The CDR3 nucleotides are TGTGCCAGCAGCACCCGACTAGCGGGAGGCCCTACCTACGAGCAGTACTTC. This gives the protein CASSTRLAGGPTYEQYF.

V gene TRBV10-2 combines with J gene TRBJ1-2, with 8 bases matching TRBD1. The V and J ends lost 2 bases and 8 bases, in that order; junction bases with no gene match: 4. In germline, CDR1 is WSHSY, CDR2 SAAADI. The CDR3 extends over 13 amino acids. The CDR3 reads CASSENRGSGYTF. The CDR3, as DNA: TGCGCCAGCAGTGAGAACAGGGGGTCGGGCTACACCTTC.